The sequence of this TCR beta chain was determined in a study of early T cells in non-severe SARS-CoV-2 infection. Study overall: Unsorted whole blood bulk RNA was sequenced, with unpaired chains. Study results and caveats: The study's VDJdb matching favored anti-spike CD8 responses and missed private and CD4 specificities.

Trimming removed 6 bases from V and 7 bases from J, with 12 bases in between. CDR3 size: 12 residues. Germline CDR1 reads ENHRY; CDR2 reads SYGVKD. cDNA molecules, individually, were tagged with unique molecular identifiers. TCRdb re-derived calls from the 5' RACE reads in MiXCR, one entry per CDR3 protein. Of tens of thousands of distinct CDR3 sequences listed, approximately 9.7% are singletons. This clonotype has at least ten counts. The antigen remains unidentified. This chain uses TRBV10-3 with TRBJ1-2, with D unclear. Sequencing was done on a sample of whole blood. The source of this sequence is an adult who was a healthcare worker with PCR-confirmed SARS-CoV-2 infection or an uninfected control (not recorded which). The CDR3 protein is CAIRRADAGYTF. CDR3 sequence (DNA): TGTGCCATCAGGCGGGCGGACGCTGGCTACACCTTC.